This T cell receptor beta chain originates from a study of CD8+CD57+ T cells in acquired aplastic anemia (dated by TCRdb to 2016 to 2019). Some background on the complete study: DNA extracted from sorted CD4+ and CD8+ cells had a mean of roughly 3.4 ug, with a range of roughly 0.18 to 27.4 ug.

The junction shows trimming of 3 bases on V and 4 bases on J, and the gene matches do not reach 3 bases of it. CDR1 and CDR2, looked up from the germline V gene, are SNHLY and FYNNEI. The CDR3 has 14 amino acids, counting the end cysteine and phenylalanine. Only the CDR3 DNA stays, 42 bases, in frame from base 1. Overall results and qualifications from the work: No significant difference in CD8+ Simpson's diversity was found between patients and healthy controls (P=0.060). Twenty-nine CD8+ CDR3 sequences were found in both patients and controls but appeared to be highly expressed in patients and within the immunodominant clones of the patients.

To note about this clonotype: Its antigen remains unidentified. No base quality information exists; no much larger clone differs at one position.

TCR repertoires of sorted CD4+ and CD8+ blood T cells from severe aplastic anemia patients and healthy subjects were deep-sequenced in the study. Ficoll-Paque density gradient centrifugation was used to isolate peripheral blood mononuclear cells. CD4+ and CD8+ T cells were sorted by FACS or magnetic beads before DNA extraction. TCR beta VDJ combination and CDR3 sequence profiling used genomic DNA as the template. TCR repertoire sequencing was run on an Illumina HiSeq 2000. The authors processed their data as follows. Repertoires were assessed using TRBV/TRBJ rearrangement plots, CDR3 size and DJ length profiles, and Simpson's diversity index. The most abundant DNA sequence in the deep sequencing data was taken as the immunodominant clone. CDR3 amino acid sequences were checked for sharing between subjects and were compared against published repertoires and the VDJdb database. TCRdb reprocessed the public reads (quality trimming at Q25 with fastp, clone calling with MiXCR) and kept in-frame beta chains. CDR3 protein duplicates are merged, each entry listing the most common genes and DNA. TCRdb's processing, not the study's, gives the V and J calls here. Here the sample has approximately 270,000 distinct CDR3 sequences; 56% occur a single time. Approximately 8.2% of the sample goes to the ten largest clones.

The clonotype comes from a human donor with severe aplastic anemia or a healthy control (not recorded which). The sample taken for sequencing was sorted CD4+, CD8+, or CD8+CD57+ T cells (not recorded which) from PBMCs. The chain is assembled from TRBV2 and TRBJ1-2; TRBD1 aligns with 9 central bases. The CDR3 region reads CASSEGQGAYGYTF. The nucleotides read TGTGCCAGCAGTGAGGGACAGGGTGCCTATGGCTACACCTTC.